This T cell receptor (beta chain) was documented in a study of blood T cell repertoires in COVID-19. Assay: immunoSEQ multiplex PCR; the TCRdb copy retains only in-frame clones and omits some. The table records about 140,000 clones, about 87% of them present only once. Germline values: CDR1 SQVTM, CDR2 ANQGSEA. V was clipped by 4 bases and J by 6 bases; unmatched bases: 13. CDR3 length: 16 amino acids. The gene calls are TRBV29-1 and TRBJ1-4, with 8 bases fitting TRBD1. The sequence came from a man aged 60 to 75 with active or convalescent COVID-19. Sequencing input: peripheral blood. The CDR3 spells CSVGRAPGQADEKLFF. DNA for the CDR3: TGCAGCGTTGGAAGGGCACCGGGACAGGCGGATGAAAAACTGTTTTTT.